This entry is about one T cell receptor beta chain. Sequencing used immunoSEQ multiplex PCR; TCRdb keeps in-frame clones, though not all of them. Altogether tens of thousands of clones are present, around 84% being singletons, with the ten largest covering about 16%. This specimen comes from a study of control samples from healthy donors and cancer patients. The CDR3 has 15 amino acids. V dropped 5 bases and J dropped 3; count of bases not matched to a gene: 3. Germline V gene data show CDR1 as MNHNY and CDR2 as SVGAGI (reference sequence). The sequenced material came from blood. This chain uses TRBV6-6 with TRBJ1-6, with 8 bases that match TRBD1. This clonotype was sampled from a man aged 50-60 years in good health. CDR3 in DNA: TGTGCCAGCAGTGACGGACAGGGCTATAATTCACCCCTCCACTTT. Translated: CASSDGQGYNSPLHF.